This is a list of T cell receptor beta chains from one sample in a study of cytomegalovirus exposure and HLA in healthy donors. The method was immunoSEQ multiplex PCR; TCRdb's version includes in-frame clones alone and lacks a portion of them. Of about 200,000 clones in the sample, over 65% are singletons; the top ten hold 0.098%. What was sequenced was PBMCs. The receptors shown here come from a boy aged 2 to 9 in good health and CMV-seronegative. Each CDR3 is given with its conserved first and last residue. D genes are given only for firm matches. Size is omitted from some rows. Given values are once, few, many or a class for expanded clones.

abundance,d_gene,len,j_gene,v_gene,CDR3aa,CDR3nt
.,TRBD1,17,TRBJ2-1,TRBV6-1,CASSEFPPGTGVNEQFF,TGTGCCAGCAGTGAATTTCCACCGGGGACAGGGGTCAATGAGCAGTTCTTC
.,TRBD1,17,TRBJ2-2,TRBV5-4,CASSLNRGGWDTGELFF,TGTGCCAGCAGCTTGAACAGGGGTGGGTGGGACACCGGGGAGCTGTTTTTT
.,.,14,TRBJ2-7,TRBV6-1,CASSDVDFSYEQYF,TGTGCCAGCAGTGATGTTGACTTCTCCTACGAGCAGTACTTC
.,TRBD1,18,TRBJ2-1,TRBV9,CASSGAAGTGSSYNEQFF,TGTGCCAGCAGCGGAGCTGCCGGGACAGGGTCCTCCTACAATGAGCAGTTCTTC
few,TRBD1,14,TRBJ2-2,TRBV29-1,CSAGQGAGTGELFF,TGCAGCGCTGGACAGGGGGCCGGCACCGGGGAGCTGTTTTTT
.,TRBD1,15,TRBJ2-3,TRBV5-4,CASSLRTGTTDTQYF,TGTGCCAGCAGCTTGAGGACAGGGACCACAGATACGCAGTATTTT
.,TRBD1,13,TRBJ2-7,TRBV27,CASSRDSTYEQYF,TGTGCCAGCAGTAGGGACAGTACCTACGAGCAGTACTTC
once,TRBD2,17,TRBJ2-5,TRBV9,CASTPSGGGMGQETQYF,TGTGCCAGCACCCCCTCGGGCGGGGGGATGGGGCAAGAGACCCAGTACTTC
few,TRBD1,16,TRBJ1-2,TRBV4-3,CASSQWGGQGDVRYTF,TGCGCCAGCAGCCAGTGGGGGGGACAGGGTGATGTTCGCTACACCTTC
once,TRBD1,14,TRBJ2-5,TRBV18,CASSPTGQGGTQYF,TGTGCCAGCTCACCAACAGGACAGGGAGGGACCCAGTACTTC
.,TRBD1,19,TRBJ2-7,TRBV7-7,CARWTEPSAGTGSSYEQYF,TGTGCTAGATGGACTGAGCCCTCCGCCGGGACAGGGAGCTCCTACGAGCAGTACTTC
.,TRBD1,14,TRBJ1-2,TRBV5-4,CASRSGQGQYGYTF,TGTGCCAGCAGGTCCGGACAGGGGCAATATGGCTACACCTTC
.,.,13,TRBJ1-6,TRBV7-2,CASSLQGSSPLHF,TGTGCCAGCAGCCTCCAGGGTTCCTCACCCCTCCACTTT
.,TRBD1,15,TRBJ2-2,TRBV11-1,CASSLQGAWTGELFF,TGTGCCAGCAGCTTACAGGGGGCCTGGACCGGGGAGCTGTTTTTT
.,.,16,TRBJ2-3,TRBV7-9,CASSLGRGAVTDTQYF,TGTGCCAGCAGCTTAGGCCGGGGGGCCGTTACAGATACGCAGTATTTT
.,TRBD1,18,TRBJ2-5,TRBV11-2,CASRRGQGGNRVQETQYF,TGTGCCAGCAGACGAGGACAGGGGGGTAATCGGGTCCAAGAGACCCAGTACTTC
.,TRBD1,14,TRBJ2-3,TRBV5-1,CASSPGQGLDTQYF,TGCGCCAGCAGCCCCGGACAGGGCTTAGATACGCAGTATTTT
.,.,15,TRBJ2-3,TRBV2,CASMITGTPPDTQYF,TGTGCCAGCATGATAACCGGGACTCCACCAGATACGCAGTATTTT
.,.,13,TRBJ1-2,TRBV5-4,CASSLGQGSGYTF,TGTGCCAGCAGCTTGGGCCAGGGGAGTGGCTACACCTTC
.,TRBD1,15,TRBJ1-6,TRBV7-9,CASSLEGTGDSPLHF,TGTGCCAGCAGCTTAGAGGGGACAGGGGATTCACCCCTCCACTTT
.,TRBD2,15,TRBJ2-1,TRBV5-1,CASRFSGGAGNEQFF,TGCGCCAGCCGCTTTAGCGGGGGGGCAGGGAATGAGCAGTTCTTC
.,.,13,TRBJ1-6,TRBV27,CASSFTGNSPLHF,TGTGCCAGCAGTTTTACAGGGAACTCACCCCTCCACTTT
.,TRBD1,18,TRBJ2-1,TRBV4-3,CASSLGNGGTGYDNEQFF,TGCGCCAGCAGCCTAGGCAACGGAGGGACAGGGTACGACAATGAGCAGTTCTTC
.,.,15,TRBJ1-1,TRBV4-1,CASSQDGEGLVRAFF,TGCGCCAGCAGCCAAGACGGGGAGGGATTGGTACGGGCTTTCTTT
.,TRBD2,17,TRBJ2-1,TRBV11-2,CASSLIGFGGVENEQFF,TGTGCCAGCAGCTTAATCGGCTTCGGGGGGGTGGAAAATGAGCAGTTCTTC
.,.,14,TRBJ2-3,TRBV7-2,CASSQGASTDTQYF,TGTGCCAGCAGCCAAGGGGCAAGCACAGATACGCAGTATTTT
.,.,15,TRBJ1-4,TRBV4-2,CASSPTTLGGEKLFF,TGTGCCAGCAGCCCAACGACCCTCGGCGGGGAAAAACTGTTTTTT
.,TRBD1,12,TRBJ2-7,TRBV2,CASSPDRGRKYF,TGTGCCAGCAGCCCCGACAGGGGGCGAAAGTACTTC
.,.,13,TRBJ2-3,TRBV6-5,CASSRTRTDTQYF,TGTGCCAGCAGTAGGACACGCACAGATACGCAGTATTTT
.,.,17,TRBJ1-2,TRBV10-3,CAISDNYRLPTNYGYTF,TGTGCCATCAGTGACAACTACAGGCTACCCACTAACTATGGCTACACCTTC
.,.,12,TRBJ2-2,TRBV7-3,CASSLSTGELFF,TGTGCCAGCAGCCTGAGCACCGGGGAGCTGTTTTTT
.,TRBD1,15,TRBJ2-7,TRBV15,CATSSLGTGSYEQYF,TGTGCCACCAGCAGCCTTGGGACAGGGAGTTACGAGCAGTACTTC
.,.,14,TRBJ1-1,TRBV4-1,CASSQDNREWRAFF,TGCGCCAGCAGCCAAGATAACAGGGAGTGGAGAGCTTTCTTT
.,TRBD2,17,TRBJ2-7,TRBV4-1,CASSQESTGTSDYEQYF,TGCGCCAGCAGCCAAGAGTCAACCGGGACTAGCGACTACGAGCAGTACTTC
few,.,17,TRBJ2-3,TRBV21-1,CASLKGLDRGPEDTQYF,TGTGCCAGCTTAAAAGGTCTTGACAGGGGGCCGGAGGATACGCAGTATTTT
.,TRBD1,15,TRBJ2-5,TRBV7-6,CASSLGGQVLETQYF,TGTGCCAGCAGCTTAGGGGGACAGGTTTTGGAGACCCAGTACTTC
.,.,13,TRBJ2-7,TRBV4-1,CASSHRGSYEQYF,TGCGCCAGCAGCCACAGGGGCAGCTACGAGCAGTACTTC
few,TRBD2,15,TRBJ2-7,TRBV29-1,CSVEGDAGGLREQYF,TGCAGCGTTGAAGGTGATGCGGGGGGGCTCCGCGAGCAGTACTTC
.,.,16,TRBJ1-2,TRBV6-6,CASSYSTRADDYGYTF,TGTGCCAGCAGTTACTCGACGCGGGCGGATGACTATGGCTACACCTTC
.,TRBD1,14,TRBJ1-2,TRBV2,CASGQGLANYGYTF,TGTGCCAGCGGACAGGGGTTGGCTAACTATGGCTACACCTTC
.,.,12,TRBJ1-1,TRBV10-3,CAIRQGGGEAFF,TGTGCCATCAGACAGGGCGGGGGTGAAGCTTTCTTT
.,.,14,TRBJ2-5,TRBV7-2,CASSPPGVQETQYF,TGTGCCAGCAGTCCTCCGGGGGTCCAAGAGACCCAGTACTTC
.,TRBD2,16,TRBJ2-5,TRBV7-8,CASSMSRGGALETQYF,TGTGCCAGCAGCATGAGTCGCGGGGGGGCCTTGGAGACCCAGTACTTC
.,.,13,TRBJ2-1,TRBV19,CASRPDRYNEQFF,TGTGCCAGTAGGCCGGACAGATACAATGAGCAGTTCTTC
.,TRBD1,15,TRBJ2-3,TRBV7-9,CASSLAGGETDTQYF,TGTGCCAGCAGCTTAGCAGGGGGCGAAACAGATACGCAGTATTTT
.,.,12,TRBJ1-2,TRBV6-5,CASSNRNYGYTF,TGTGCCAGCAGTAACCGGAACTATGGCTACACCTTC
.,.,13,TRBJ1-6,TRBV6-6,CASRRDTGSPLHF,TGTGCCAGCAGACGGGACACGGGCTCACCCCTCCACTTT
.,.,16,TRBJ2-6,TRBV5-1,CASSSHAYSGANVLTF,TGCGCCAGCAGCTCACACGCATACTCTGGGGCCAACGTCCTGACTTTC
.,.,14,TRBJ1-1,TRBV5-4,CASSLQGRDTEAFF,TGTGCCAGCAGCCTCCAGGGTCGGGACACTGAAGCTTTCTTT
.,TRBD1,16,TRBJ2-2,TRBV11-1,CASSLGRGGVTGELFF,TGTGCCAGCAGCTTAGGGCGAGGGGGCGTCACCGGGGAGCTGTTTTTT
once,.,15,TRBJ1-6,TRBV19,CASSTGGVVHSPLHF,TGTGCCAGTAGTACCGGGGGAGTAGTGCATTCACCCCTCCACTTT
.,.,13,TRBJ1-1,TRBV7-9,CASSLATPSKAFF,TGTGCCAGCAGCTTAGCCACACCCAGTAAGGCTTTCTTT
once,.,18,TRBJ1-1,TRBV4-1,CASSQVGGIGDPNTEAFF,TGCGCCAGCAGCCAAGTGGGGGGGATCGGGGATCCGAACACTGAAGCTTTCTTT
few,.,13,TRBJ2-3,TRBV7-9,CASSYPRTDTQYF,TGTGCCAGCAGCTATCCTAGAACAGATACGCAGTATTTT
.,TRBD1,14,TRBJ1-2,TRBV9,CASSVTGKDYGYTF,TGTGCCAGCAGCGTGACAGGGAAGGACTATGGCTACACCTTC
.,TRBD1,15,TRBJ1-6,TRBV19,CASSSSTGGVSPLHF,TGTGCCAGTAGCAGCTCGACAGGGGGCGTCTCACCCCTCCACTTT
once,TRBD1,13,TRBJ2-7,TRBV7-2,CASSPGGSYEQYF,TGTGCCAGCAGCCCAGGGGGCTCCTACGAGCAGTACTTC